This passage covers 17 T cell receptor beta chains from one sample sequenced in a study of cytomegalovirus exposure and HLA in healthy donors. The PCR was carried out with 60 Vbeta primers and 13 Jbeta primers. Sequencing used immunoSEQ multiplex PCR; TCRdb keeps in-frame clones, though not all of them. The table shows roughly 220,000 clones, with roughly 68% occurring only once. Sequenced input: PBMCs. Source of these receptors: a man aged 40-49 years in good health and CMV-seropositive.

The J gene is TRBJ2-1, the V gene TRBV7-3; 12 nucleotides agree with TRBD2. Germline V gives CDR1 SGHTA, CDR2 FQGTGA. The CDR3 runs to 15 residues. After removal of 2 bases from V and 8 bases from J, the junction contained 4 bases not matched to a gene. In DNA, the CDR3 is TGTGCCAGCAGCTTATCTCTAGCGGGGGGGCATGAGCAGTTCTTC. Its translation is CASSLSLAGGHEQFF.

This clone was picked up a small number of times. The rearrangement links TRBV7-8 to TRBJ2-5; no clear D gene. V gave up 3 bases and J gave up 5 bases, with 16 bases separating them. The CDR3 contains 15 residues. Germline CDR1 SGHVS, CDR2 FQNEAQ. The CDR3 DNA is TGTGCCAGCAGCTTTGAAGACTCTAGGCTTGAGACCCAGTACTTC. Its protein product is CASSFEDSRLETQYF.

This chain links TRBV7-9 with TRBJ2-1; the match to TRBD1 covers 10 bases. V was pared by 1 base and J by 6 bases, with 6 bases of the junction left unmatched. Germline values: CDR1 SEHNR, CDR2 FQNEAQ (reference sequence). This CDR3 region has 16 residues. As DNA, the CDR3 is TGTGCCAGCAGCTTAGGGGGGACAGGGGTAGTCAATGAGCAGTTCTTC. This translates into CASSLGGTGVVNEQFF.

The rearrangement joins TRBV5-1 to TRBJ2-1; a possible D gene is TRBD2 (5 bases). Germline V CDR1 and CDR2: SGHRS, YFSETQ. Deletions cut 1 base from V and 3 bases from J, with 17 bases between. The length of the CDR3 is 17 residues. The CDR3 is CASSLMRGSISYNEQFF. In DNA, the CDR3 is TGCGCCAGCAGCTTGATGAGAGGGTCTATAAGCTACAATGAGCAGTTCTTC.

J is TRBJ2-7 and V is TRBV6-1, with D possibly TRBD1 on 8 matching bases. The CDR3 contains 13 residues. Deletions cut 5 bases from V and 5 bases from J, with 13 bases between. Germline V gene data show CDR1 as MNHNS and CDR2 as SASEGT. In DNA form, the CDR3 reads TGTGCCAGCAGTCTTACAGGGGGGGACGAGCAGTACTTC. Translating it yields CASSLTGGDEQYF.

The chain links TRBV10-3 to TRBJ2-2, with D perhaps TRBD1 (6 bases). With 2 bases removed from V and 0 bases from J, the gap between germline ends came to 7 bases. There are 15 residues in the CDR3. Germline V gene sequence: CDR1 ENHRY, CDR2 SYGVKD. The CDR3 coding sequence is TGTGCCATCAGTGAGCGGGACACGAACACCGGGGAGCTGTTTTTT. Protein: CAISERDTNTGELFF.

This rearrangement joins TRBV25-1 to TRBJ1-1; D unclear. Per germline, CDR1 MGHDK and CDR2 SYGVNS. The CDR3 spans 14 residues. The germline V and J ends were trimmed by 4 bases and 1 base, with 10 bases remaining between them. CDR3 sequence: CASSVRDTNTEAFF. The CDR3 DNA sequence: TGTGCCAGCAGTGTTAGAGACACGAACACTGAAGCTTTCTTT.

This clone has just a few counts. The chain uses TRBV13 and TRBJ1-6; D is ambiguous. The CDR3 runs 16 residues. Germline V CDR1 and CDR2: PRHDT, FYEKMQ (reference sequence). With 3 bases removed from V and 8 bases from J, the gap between germline ends came to 17 bases. The CDR3 sequence is CASSFSGALEYSPLHF. In DNA form, the CDR3 reads TGTGCCAGCAGCTTCTCCGGTGCCCTTGAATATTCACCCCTCCACTTT.

V and J are TRBV19 and TRBJ1-2; D is unclear. This CDR3 is built from 13 residues. Germline V gene lookup returns CDR1 LNHDA and CDR2 SQIVND (reference sequence). The germline V and J ends were trimmed by 0 bases and 4 bases, with 6 bases remaining between them. The CDR3 nucleotides are TGTGCCAGTAGTATAGATCTCCCCTATGGCTACACCTTC. Residues: CASSIDLPYGYTF.

The V call is TRBV7-9, the J call TRBJ2-7; 8 bases agree with TRBD2. Germline V lookup: CDR1 SEHNR, CDR2 FQNEAQ (reference sequence). V was clipped by 11 bases and J by 0 bases; unmatched bases: 9. CDR3 length: 14 amino acids. In DNA form, the CDR3 reads TGTGCCGGCAACCCCGGGGGGGGCTCCTACGAGCAGTACTTC. Translated: CAGNPGGGSYEQYF. Full variable domain (rest looked up from reference TRBV7-9 and TRBJ2-7): DTGVSQNPRHKITKRGQNVTFRCDPISEHNRLYWYRQTLGQGPEFLTYFQNEAQLEKSRLLSDRFSAERPKGSFSTLEIQRTEQGDSAMYLCAGNPGGGSYEQYFGPGTRLTVT.

V gene TRBV5-4 combines with J gene TRBJ1-1; TRBD1 matches at 9 bases. J lost 4 bases, V lost 2 bases, and 9 bases had no gene match. The CDR3 spans 16 residues. Germline V gives CDR1 SGHNT, CDR2 YYREEE (reference sequence). Here the CDR3 DNA reads TGTGCCAGCAGCTTCAGAACAGGGGGCCCCACCACTGAAGCTTTCTTT. Its translation is CASSFRTGGPTTEAFF.

The V gene is TRBV5-1, the J gene TRBJ1-3; the match to TRBD1 covers 7 bases. CDR1 and CDR2 from the germline V gene are SGHRS and YFSETQ. After removal of 0 bases from V and 0 bases from J, the junction contained 0 bases not matched to a gene. The CDR3 extends over 15 amino acids. CDR3 sequence: CASSLDRGSGNTIYF. The CDR3 DNA follows: TGCGCCAGCAGCTTGGACAGGGGCTCTGGAAACACCATATATTTT.

The chain carries TRBV18 and TRBJ2-7, with D maybe TRBD1 (5 bases). The CDR3 runs to 14 residues. Deletions cut 6 bases from V and 6 bases from J, with 18 bases between. Germline V gene lookup returns CDR1 KGHSH and CDR2 LQKENI. The CDR3 is CASSRSGRAGEQYF. The CDR3 DNA follows: TGTGCCAGCTCCCGTTCGGGCAGGGCCGGCGAGCAGTACTTC.

This clone was counted only a few times. The DNA of the CDR3 is TGTGCCATCAGTGAGTCGACTCGTAGGGGATGGAACACTGAAGCTTTCTTT. Translation: CAISESTRRGWNTEAFF. The chain has TRBV10-3 and TRBJ1-1; a weak D match, TRBD1 (5 bases). Germline assignment: CDR1 ENHRY and CDR2 SYGVKD. Trimming took 0 bases from V and 1 from J, leaving 15 bases between them. The CDR3 is made up of 17 amino acids.

This chain links TRBV10-3 with TRBJ1-5; 8 bases match TRBD1. Losses at the gene ends were 0 bases for V and 1 base for J; bases not matched to a gene: 11. Looked up from germline, CDR1 is ENHRY and CDR2 is SYGVKD. The CDR3 contains 19 residues. CDR3 DNA sequence: TGTGCCATCAGTGAGTCTGGAGGGGCAGGGGGCGCGAGCAATCAGCCCCAGCATTTT. Translated, it gives CAISESGGAGGASNQPQHF.

CDR3 in amino acids: CASASAGGALNTQYF. CDR3 nucleotides: TGTGCCAGTGCCAGCGCAGGGGGCGCGTTGAATACGCAGTATTTT. The chain recombines TRBV2 with TRBJ2-3, with 8 bases that match TRBD1. Trimming took 9 bases from V and 7 from J; bases not matched to a gene: 15. CDR1 and CDR2 (germline): SNHLY, FYNNEI. The CDR3 extends over 15 amino acids.

This clone appeared a few times. The CDR3 reads CASSPNTDEKLFF. The CDR3 DNA reads as TGTGCCAGCAGCCCTAATACGGATGAAAAACTGTTTTTT. The chain couples TRBV11-2 to TRBJ1-4; D is undetermined. Germline assignment: CDR1 SGHAT and CDR2 FQNNGV. Trimming took off 5 bases at V and 6 bases at J, with 10 bases between the two ends. This CDR3 comprises 13 residues.